Shown below are 17 T cell receptor beta chains from a single sample sequenced in a study of cytomegalovirus exposure and HLA in healthy donors. This table comes from immunoSEQ multiplex PCR, and its TCRdb copy is limited to in-frame clones, with some not included. Of approximately 70,000 clones in the sample, roughly 94% were seen once. Sequenced input: PBMCs. These receptors came from a woman aged 18-30 years in good health and CMV-seropositive.

The chain employs TRBV5-6 and TRBJ1-4; 10 bases agree with TRBD1. Trimming cost V 4 bases and J 5 bases; bases outside gene matches: 5. CDR1 and CDR2 (germline): SGHDT, YYEEEE. There are 15 residues in the CDR3. The CDR3 DNA is TGTGCCAGCAGCCTGAGGACAGGGGGGAATGAAAAACTGTTTTTT. Encoded protein: CASSLRTGGNEKLFF. The variable domain in full, completed from reference TRBV5-6 and TRBJ1-4, reads DAGVTQSPTHLIKTRGQQVTLRCSPKSGHDTVSWYQQALGQGPQFIFQYYEEEERQRGNFPDRFSGHQFPNYSSELNVNALLLGDSALYLCASSLRTGGNEKLFFGSGTQLSVL.

The J gene is TRBJ1-2, the V gene TRBV19; D may be TRBD1 (5 bases). CDR3 length equals 14 residues. Germline V gives CDR1 LNHDA, CDR2 SQIVND (reference sequence). Between the trimmed V and J ends, which lost 2 bases and 6 bases, there was a span of 13 bases. The CDR3 spells CASSIRQGRDGYTF. The CDR3, as DNA: TGTGCCAGTAGTATACGGCAGGGCCGAGATGGCTACACCTTC.

CDR3 amino acids: CASKRPGMRTGELFF. CDR3 DNA sequence: TGTGCCAGCAAGAGGCCAGGGATGCGTACCGGGGAGCTGTTTTTT. The chain uses TRBV6-1 and TRBJ2-2; D possibly corresponds to TRBD1 (5 bases). Germline V gene lookup returns CDR1 MNHNS and CDR2 SASEGT. The CDR3 runs 15 residues. Trimming left V 7 bases short and J 5 bases short, with 17 bases between.

The chain carries TRBV10-2 and TRBJ2-7; 7 bases fit TRBD2. The trim removed 4 bases at V and 2 bases at J, leaving 2 bases unmatched. The CDR3 is 13 amino acids. CDR1 is WSHSY and CDR2 is SAAADI in the germline V gene. CDR3 residues: CASSVAGAYEQYF. CDR3 bases: TGCGCCAGCAGTGTGGCGGGAGCCTACGAGCAGTACTTC.

The chain uses TRBV5-1 and TRBJ2-5; TRBD2 is a possible D gene (6 bases). This CDR3 region has 15 residues. Trimming left V 1 base short and J 2 bases short, with 12 bases between. Germline values: CDR1 SGHRS, CDR2 YFSETQ. The CDR3 sequence: CASSLWREGQETQYF. The CDR3 nucleotides read TGCGCCAGCAGCTTGTGGAGGGAAGGGCAAGAGACCCAGTACTTC.

The rearrangement links TRBV6-4 to TRBJ2-1; the match to TRBD2 covers 8 bases. Losses at the gene ends were 3 bases for V and 7 bases for J; bases not matched to a gene: 11. Germline V gene sequence: CDR1 MRHNA, CDR2 SNTAGT. The CDR3 spans 16 residues. The chain's CDR3 is CASSEGVAGLRNEQFF. The DNA of the CDR3 is TGTGCCAGCAGTGAGGGCGTAGCGGGGCTCCGTAATGAGCAGTTCTTC.

The rearrangement joins TRBV27 to TRBJ2-5; TRBD2 might be the D (6 bases). CDR1 is MNHEY and CDR2 is SMNVEV in the germline V gene (reference sequence). V was trimmed by 3 bases and J by 7 bases, leaving 15 bases between them. The CDR3 loop spans 14 amino acids. CDR3 bases: TGTGCCAGCAGTTTGAGTCGGGAGAAAGCGACCCAGTACTTC. Protein: CASSLSREKATQYF.

The J gene is TRBJ2-5, the V gene TRBV19; D is unclear. CDR3 length: 15 residues. Trimming pared 6 bases from V and 5 bases from J, leaving 19 bases between. The germline V gene encodes CDR1 LNHDA and CDR2 SQIVND (reference sequence). CDR3 sequence: CASSRSTSVGETQYF. The CDR3 bases are TGTGCCAGTAGCCGTTCCACATCCGTGGGCGAGACCCAGTACTTC.

This chain connects TRBV6-1 to TRBJ1-5, with TRBD1 matching over 7 bases. This CDR3 spans 15 amino acids. The J segment lost 1 base and the V segment lost 6 bases, leaving 6 bases of the junction unmatched. Germline CDR1 MNHNS, CDR2 SASEGT. The CDR3: CASRVTGESNQPQHF. In DNA, the CDR3 is TGTGCCAGCAGGGTAACAGGGGAGAGCAATCAGCCCCAGCATTTT.

DNA for the CDR3: TGCGCCAGCAGTGAACGACTAGCGGGGGGCAATGAGCAGTTCTTC. Its protein is CASSERLAGGNEQFF. The rearrangement links TRBV10-2 to TRBJ2-1; 13 bases match TRBD2. Germline trimming cut 3 bases from V and 6 bases from J; bases unmatched to any gene: 2. Germline V CDR1 and CDR2: WSHSY, SAAADI. The CDR3 spans 15 residues.

This clone occurred once. The chain carries TRBV5-1 and TRBJ1-1; 12 bases match TRBD1. CDR1 is SGHRS and CDR2 is YFSETQ in the germline V gene. This CDR3 is 15 amino acids long. The V segment lost 3 bases and the J segment 4 bases; nucleotides outside the gene matches: 4. The chain's CDR3 is CASSSGTGGTTEAFF. Written as DNA, the CDR3 is TGCGCCAGCAGCTCCGGGACAGGGGGCACCACTGAAGCTTTCTTT. Complete variable domain (other parts from reference TRBV5-1 and TRBJ1-1): KAGVTQTPRYLIKTRGQQVTLSCSPISGHRSVSWYQQTPGQGLQFLFEYFSETQRNKGNFPGRFSGRQFSNSRSEMNVSTLELGDSALYLCASSSGTGGTTEAFFGQGTRLTVV.

This clone appeared a single time. This chain uses TRBV15 with TRBJ1-1; 7 bases line up with TRBD1. CDR1 and CDR2 from the germline V gene are LNHNV and YYDKDF (reference sequence). The V and J ends lost 2 bases and 4 bases, in that order; junction bases with no gene match: 4. The CDR3 has 14 residues. CDR3 in DNA: TGTGCCACCAGCAGACCAAACAGGGGCACTGAAGCTTTCTTT. It specifies CATSRPNRGTEAFF.

The V and J genes are TRBV7-9 and TRBJ2-3, with no clear D. The germline gives CDR1 SEHNR, CDR2 FQNEAQ (reference sequence). The CDR3 is 14 amino acids. Trimming removed 3 bases from V and 1 base from J, with 8 bases in between. CDR3 protein: CASSFGVGTDTQYF. The CDR3 DNA sequence: TGTGCCAGCAGCTTCGGTGTAGGCACAGATACGCAGTATTTT. Combining the CDR3 with reference TRBV7-9 and TRBJ2-3 gives the whole variable domain DTGVSQNPRHKITKRGQNVTFRCDPISEHNRLYWYRQTLGQGPEFLTYFQNEAQLEKSRLLSDRFSAERPKGSFSTLEIQRTEQGDSAMYLCASSFGVGTDTQYFGPGTRLTVL.

The rearrangement links TRBV29-1 to TRBJ2-3; 12 bases agree with TRBD1. CDR1 and CDR2 from the germline V gene are SQVTM and ANQGSEA. The CDR3 has 17 residues. Trimming took 7 bases from V and 2 from J; bases not matched to a gene: 13. The chain's CDR3 is CSAGQGARQWPTDTQYF. In DNA form, the CDR3 reads TGCAGCGCGGGACAGGGGGCGAGACAATGGCCCACAGATACGCAGTATTTT.

The chain recombines TRBV2 with TRBJ1-6; 8 bases align to TRBD1. Trimming cost V 6 bases and J 6 bases; bases outside gene matches: 13. CDR1 SNHLY and CDR2 FYNNEI come from the germline V gene. This CDR3 is built from 17 residues. This chain's CDR3 is CASSRIRDRIFNSPLHF. The DNA of the CDR3 is TGTGCCAGCAGCCGTATCCGGGACAGGATTTTTAATTCACCCCTCCACTTT.

The rearrangement uses TRBV18 and TRBJ2-7, with TRBD1 matching over 8 bases. CDR1 KGHSH and CDR2 LQKENI come from the germline V gene. Trimming at V came to 2 bases and at J to 4 bases, leaving 4 bases not matched to a gene. The CDR3 length is 14 residues. CDR3 sequence (DNA): TGTGCCAGCTCACCAAGACAGGGGACTTACGAGCAGTACTTC. Its translation: CASSPRQGTYEQYF.

The chain carries TRBV5-4 and TRBJ2-5; 12 nucleotides match TRBD2. The germline V gene encodes CDR1 SGHNT and CDR2 YYREEE (reference sequence). With 3 bases clipped from V and 6 bases from J, the junction kept 6 bases outside the gene matches. CDR3 length equals 15 residues. CDR3 loop: CASSSGLAGSKTQYF. CDR3 nucleotide sequence: TGTGCCAGCAGCTCGGGACTAGCGGGCTCCAAGACCCAGTACTTC. Full variable domain (outside the CDR3, taken from reference TRBV5-4 and TRBJ2-5): ETGVTQSPTHLIKTRGQQVTLRCSSQSGHNTVSWYQQALGQGPQFIFQYYREEENGRGNFPPRFSGLQFPNYSSELNVNALELDDSALYLCASSSGLAGSKTQYFGPGTRLLVL.